The next 30 T cell receptor beta chains were all read from a single sample in a study of blood T cell repertoires in COVID-19. Assay used: immunoSEQ multiplex PCR; TCRdb lists only in-frame clones, some missing. The repertoire holds 95,000 to 150,000 clones, with about 80% as singletons. The specimen sequenced was peripheral blood. All receptors come from a man aged 55 to 69 with active or convalescent COVID-19.

The J gene is TRBJ2-1, the V gene TRBV9, with D possibly matching TRBD1 (5 bases). With 3 bases removed from V and 0 bases from J, the gap between germline ends came to 10 bases. This CDR3 is 15 amino acids long. Germline CDR1 SGDLS, CDR2 YYNGEE. The CDR3 DNA is TGTGCCAGCAGCGCCCAGGGTGGCTCCTACAATGAGCAGTTCTTC. It is translated as CASSAQGGSYNEQFF.

Note on this clone: One end of the junction does not line up with germline, which may come from a read error. The chain carries TRBV27 and TRBJ1-2, with D perhaps matching TRBD1 (5 bases). The germline V gene has CDR1 MNHEY and CDR2 SMNVEV (reference sequence). CDR3 length: 15 amino acids. CDR3 residues: CVSSPDRKRGYGYTF. The CDR3 nucleotides read TGTGTCAGCAGTCCGGACCGGAAAAGGGGCTATGGCTACACCTTC.

V usage is TRBV14 and J usage is TRBJ2-7, with 7 bases matching TRBD2. With V trimmed by 5 bases and J by 6 bases, 7 bases remained unmatched. CDR1 is SGHDN and CDR2 is FVKESK in the germline V gene. This CDR3 is 13 amino acids long. As DNA, the CDR3 is TGTGCCAGCAGCTTTGGGGGGGTGGCCGAGCAGTACTTC. Translation gives CASSFGGVAEQYF. Drawing the rest from reference TRBV14 and TRBJ2-7, the complete variable domain is EAGVTQFPSHSVIEKGQTVTLRCDPISGHDNLYWYRRVMGKEIKFLLHFVKESKQDESGMPNNRFLAERTGGTYSTLKVQPAELEDSGVYFCASSFGGVAEQYFGPGTRLTVT.

This clone was picked up many times. The chain employs TRBV19 and TRBJ1-1, with D uncertain. The germline gives CDR1 LNHDA, CDR2 SQIVND (reference sequence). This CDR3 contains 12 residues. V lost 5 bases and J 1 base, leaving 5 bases between the germline ends. As DNA, the CDR3 is TGTGCCAGTAGTGGCTCGAACACTGAAGCTTTCTTT. Its translation is CASSGSNTEAFF.

This clone was seen just once. The junction shows a germline mismatch at one end, possibly a read error. The V and J genes are TRBV7-3 and TRBJ2-7, with 8 nucleotides matching TRBD1. The CDR3 runs to 14 residues. CDR1 SGHTA and CDR2 FQGTGA come from the germline V gene. CDR3 loop: CASSLTWTGSGLNF. The CDR3 DNA is TGTGCCAGCAGCCTTACTTGGACAGGGTCGGGATTGAACTTC.

This clone was detected only once. The rearrangement uses TRBV13 and TRBJ2-3; D possibly corresponds to TRBD1 (5 bases). The CDR3 extends over 12 amino acids. Germline assignment: CDR1 PRHDT and CDR2 FYEKMQ (reference sequence). V lost 8 bases to trimming and J lost 4 bases, with 10 bases between them. The CDR3 is CASALRADTQYF. The CDR3 DNA reads as TGTGCCAGCGCCCTCAGGGCAGATACGCAGTATTTT.

The chain links TRBV18 to TRBJ2-7; possible D gene TRBD2, 7 bases. The CDR3 contains 17 residues. Germline V gene data show CDR1 as KGHSH and CDR2 as LQKENI. The germline V and J ends were trimmed by 4 bases and 3 bases, with 22 bases remaining between them. The CDR3 DNA reads as TGTGCCAGCTCACTTACCGGGACCGGGGGGCTAGACTACGAGCAGTACTTC. This sequence encodes CASSLTGTGGLDYEQYF.

The chain joins TRBV14 to TRBJ1-6; 8 nucleotides line up with TRBD1. Germline V lookup: CDR1 SGHDN, CDR2 FVKESK. V trimming: 5 bases; J trimming: 6 bases; junction bases outside the gene matches: 6. This CDR3 has 15 residues. CDR3 DNA sequence: TGTGCCAGCAGCGCTAGACAGGGGACTAATTCACCCCTCCACTTT. Residues: CASSARQGTNSPLHF.

The CDR3 reads CASSYPTRWGRSSYEQYF. CDR3 in DNA: TGTGCCAGCAGTTACCCCACCAGGTGGGGCCGTAGCTCCTACGAGCAGTACTTC. V and J are TRBV25-1 and TRBJ2-7; TRBD1 is a possible D gene (5 bases). V lost 5 bases, J lost 0 bases, and 23 bases lay in between. Germline V gene data show CDR1 as MGHDK and CDR2 as SYGVNS. The CDR3 length is 18 residues.

This sequence joins TRBV6-2 or TRBV6-3 and TRBJ1-1; TRBD1 is a possible D gene (6 bases). Germline CDR1 is MNHEY and CDR2 is SVGEGT. The CDR3 sequence is 12 residues long. Trimming took 5 bases from V and 5 from J, leaving 9 bases between them. The CDR3 bases are TGTGCCAGCAGTGACAGGTGGACTGAAGCTTTCTTT. This encodes CASSDRWTEAFF.

This chain links TRBV11-2 with TRBJ2-3; 7 bases agree with TRBD1. CDR1 is SGHAT, CDR2 FQNNGV, per germline. CDR3 size: 17 residues. J was trimmed by 4 bases and V by 3 bases; bases with no gene match: 13. CDR3 sequence: CASSFPPDRDEADTQYF. CDR3 DNA sequence: TGTGCCAGCAGCTTCCCACCCGACAGGGATGAGGCAGATACGCAGTATTTT.

This clone has just a few counts. V is TRBV6-5 and J is TRBJ2-7; 7 nucleotides align to TRBD1. The CDR3 has 15 amino acids. The J segment lost 3 bases and the V segment lost 6 bases, leaving 11 bases of the junction unmatched. CDR1 MNHEY and CDR2 SVGAGI come from the germline V gene. This CDR3 is CASSQGPTGFYEQYF. The CDR3 nucleotides read TGTGCCAGCAGCCAGGGGCCGACAGGGTTCTACGAGCAGTACTTC.

In its sample, this clone was seen a few times. The J gene is TRBJ2-1, the V gene TRBV28, with TRBD1 as a possible D gene (7 bases). Germline loops: CDR1 MDHEN, CDR2 SYDVKM. The length of the CDR3 is 15 residues. The germline V and J ends were trimmed by 8 bases and 9 bases, with 23 bases remaining between them. The CDR3 nucleotides read TGTGCCAGCGACGGGCTCTGGAGGGGGCAAGGTGAGCAGTTCTTC. Translating gives CASDGLWRGQGEQFF.

The chain combines TRBV30 with TRBJ1-3; no definite D call. This CDR3 is built from 13 residues. Germline V gives CDR1 GTSNPN, CDR2 SVGIG (reference sequence). With 0 bases removed from V and 1 base from J, the gap between germline ends came to 4 bases. The CDR3 DNA reads as TGTGCCTGGAGTGTTTATTCTGGAAACACCATATATTTT. This codes for CAWSVYSGNTIYF. The complete variable domain, with remaining parts taken from reference TRBV30 and TRBJ1-3, reads SQTIHQWPATLVQPVGSPLSLECTVEGTSNPNLYWYRQAAGRGLQLLFYSVGIGQISSEVPQNLSASRPQDRQFILSSKKLLLSDSGFYLCAWSVYSGNTIYFGEGSWLTVV.

The J gene is TRBJ2-7, the V gene TRBV5-1; 9 nucleotides agree with TRBD1. The CDR3 is 15 residues long. Germline V gives CDR1 SGHRS, CDR2 YFSETQ. Trimming cost V 2 bases and J 5 bases; bases outside gene matches: 8. CDR3 bases: TGCGCCAGCAGCTTCACACAGGGGGCGAGGAACGAGCAGTACTTC. It translates to CASSFTQGARNEQYF. Using reference TRBV5-1 and TRBJ2-7 for the parts outside the CDR3, the full variable domain is KAGVTQTPRYLIKTRGQQVTLSCSPISGHRSVSWYQQTPGQGLQFLFEYFSETQRNKGNFPGRFSGRQFSNSRSEMNVSTLELGDSALYLCASSFTQGARNEQYFGPGTRLTVT.

The count of this clone is one. Written as DNA, the CDR3 is TGCGCCAGCGGGAGTCTAGCGGGATACAATGAGCAGTTCTTC. Translated, it gives CASGSLAGYNEQFF. V gene TRBV4-1 combines with J gene TRBJ2-1; 9 positions match TRBD2. With V trimmed by 8 bases and J by 4 bases, 6 bases remained unmatched. Germline CDR1 MGHRA, CDR2 YSYEKL. The CDR3 is 14 amino acids.

The V and J genes are TRBV11-2 and TRBJ2-7; a weak D match, TRBD1 (5 bases). The CDR3 extends over 14 amino acids. Germline V gene lookup returns CDR1 SGHAT and CDR2 FQNNGV. V gave up 6 bases and J gave up 5 bases, with 17 bases separating them. This CDR3 is CASRDPQVTHEQYF. CDR3 nucleotide sequence: TGTGCCAGCAGGGATCCACAGGTAACCCACGAGCAGTACTTC.

V gene TRBV3-1 (or the pseudogene TRBV3-2) combines with J gene TRBJ2-5; D possibly corresponds to TRBD2 (6 bases). V was shortened by 1 base and J by 5 bases, with 11 bases between the two germline ends. This CDR3 contains 14 residues. CDR1 LGHDT and CDR2 YNNKEL come from the germline V gene (reference sequence). CDR3 sequence: CASSQGGGEETQYF. The CDR3 DNA reads as TGTGCCAGCAGCCAAGGCGGAGGGGAGGAGACCCAGTACTTC.

This chain links TRBV20-1 with TRBJ2-3; D is unresolved. The germline V gene encodes CDR1 DFQATT and CDR2 SNEGSKA (reference sequence). This CDR3 has 11 amino acids. Trimming removed 6 bases from V and 6 bases from J, with 10 bases in between. DNA of the CDR3: TGCAGTGCAACCATAGTGGATACGCAGTATTTT. This translates into CSATIVDTQYF.

This clone was picked up one time. The rearrangement joins TRBV18 to TRBJ1-4; 7 bases fit TRBD1. Unmatched junction bases numbered 3, after V lost 2 bases and J lost 0 bases. The germline V gene has CDR1 KGHSH and CDR2 LQKENI. The CDR3 loop spans 16 amino acids. As DNA, the CDR3 is TGTGCCAGCTCACCATGGGACAGAACAACTAATGAAAAACTGTTTTTT. Protein product: CASSPWDRTTNEKLFF.

This clone was seen many times. The chain joins TRBV5-1 to TRBJ1-4, with a weak D call TRBD1 (5 bases). The CDR3 covers 13 residues. Germline V gene lookup returns CDR1 SGHRS and CDR2 YFSETQ. V was clipped by 7 bases and J by 5 bases, with 12 bases between them. CDR3 in amino acids: CASQTEANEKLFF. The CDR3 DNA reads TGCGCCAGCCAGACAGAAGCAAATGAAAAACTGTTTTTT. Supplemented by reference TRBV5-1 and TRBJ1-4, the full variable domain reads KAGVTQTPRYLIKTRGQQVTLSCSPISGHRSVSWYQQTPGQGLQFLFEYFSETQRNKGNFPGRFSGRQFSNSRSEMNVSTLELGDSALYLCASQTEANEKLFFGSGTQLSVL.

This chain connects TRBV6-5 to TRBJ2-7; D gene uncertain. Trimming removed 6 bases from V and 4 bases from J, with 7 bases in between. This CDR3 spans 11 amino acids. The germline CDR1 and CDR2 sequences are MNHEY and SVGAGI. CDR3 DNA sequence: TGTGCCAGCAGGTCCCAGTACGAGCAGTACTTC. This gives the protein CASRSQYEQYF.

The gene calls are TRBV6-2 or TRBV6-3 and TRBJ1-2, with D uncertain. CDR1 and CDR2 from the germline V gene are MNHEY and SVGEGT. This CDR3 contains 16 residues. Trimming removed 0 bases at V and 1 base at J, with 12 bases between. The CDR3 sequence: CASSYSILRGNYGYTF. Here the CDR3 DNA reads TGTGCCAGCAGTTACTCGATATTGAGAGGTAACTATGGCTACACCTTC.

The genes are TRBV28 and TRBJ2-7, with TRBD2 matching over 7 bases. V gave up 2 bases and J gave up 2 bases; unmatched junction bases: 6. Germline lookup yields CDR1 MDHEN and CDR2 SYDVKM. The CDR3 runs to 15 residues. The CDR3 region has the DNA TGTGCCAGCAGTTTAGTGAGGGGAGGGGCCTACGAGCAGTACTTC. Its translation: CASSLVRGGAYEQYF.

The chain recombines TRBV5-3 with TRBJ1-2; no firm D call. TRBV5-3 belongs to the ORF category, with a function that is uncertain. The length of the CDR3 is 13 residues. The CDR3 DNA reads as TGTGTCATAAACCCTGGCTGTGGCTATGGCTACACCTTC. Its translation: CVINPGCGYGYTF.

The V and J genes are TRBV11-1 and TRBJ1-5; tentative D call: TRBD1 (6 bases). The germline CDR1 and CDR2 sequences are SGHAT and FQDESV (reference sequence). Trimming shortened V by 5 bases and J by 3 bases, and 14 bases separated the two germline ends. CDR3 length equals 15 residues. DNA for the CDR3: TGTGCCAGCAGCCCCGGGGGGGCGGACAATCAGCCCCAGCATTTT. Translating gives CASSPGGADNQPQHF. Full variable domain (rest looked up from reference TRBV11-1 and TRBJ1-5): EAEVAQSPRYKITEKSQAVAFWCDPISGHATLYWYRQILGQGPELLVQFQDESVVDDSQLPKDRFSAERLKGVDSTLKIQPAELGDSAMYLCASSPGGADNQPQHFGDGTRLSIL.

The V and J genes are TRBV7-9 and TRBJ1-2; D is ambiguous. This CDR3 has 15 residues. V lost 4 bases, J lost 4 bases, and 16 bases lay in between. The germline gives CDR1 SEHNR, CDR2 FQNEAQ (reference sequence). CDR3: CASSSFGPEGYGYTF. The CDR3 bases are TGTGCCAGCAGCTCTTTCGGTCCGGAGGGCTATGGCTACACCTTC.

This clone was detected only a few times. This chain links TRBV29-1 with TRBJ2-3; possible D gene TRBD1, 8 bases. V lost 5 bases, J lost 3 bases, and 15 bases lay in between. The germline V gene encodes CDR1 SQVTM and CDR2 ANQGSEA. The CDR3 covers 14 residues. CDR3 sequence reads: CSVNDRGGTDTQYF. The CDR3 DNA reads TGCAGCGTTAATGACAGGGGAGGGACAGATACGCAGTATTTT.

The gene calls are TRBV7-8 and TRBJ1-2; D may be TRBD1 (6 bases). Trimming left V 3 bases short and J 4 bases short, with 15 bases between. This CDR3 spans 15 amino acids. CDR1 is SGHVS, CDR2 FQNEAQ, per germline. The chain's CDR3 is CASSFVRGGGYGYTF. The CDR3 DNA sequence: TGTGCCAGCAGCTTTGTCAGGGGTGGAGGCTATGGCTACACCTTC.

The genes are TRBV6-1 and TRBJ2-5; tentative D call: TRBD1 (5 bases). CDR1 is MNHNS, CDR2 SASEGT, per germline. The length of the CDR3 is 15 residues. The germline V and J ends were trimmed by 3 bases and 5 bases, with 16 bases remaining between them. CDR3 sequence (DNA): TGTGCCAGCAGTGATCTTAGTAGGTCAGGGGAGACCCAGTACTTC. This codes for CASSDLSRSGETQYF.